The next 7 T cell receptor beta chains were all read from a single sample in a study of cytomegalovirus exposure and HLA in healthy donors. The PCR made use of 60 Vbeta and 13 Jbeta primers. TCRdb's table, derived via immunoSEQ multiplex PCR, lists solely in-frame clones and lacks some. The sample holds around 130,000 clones, about 85% seen once. Sequencing was done on a sample of PBMCs. All receptors come from a woman between 25 and 40 years old in good health and CMV-seropositive.

The chain recombines TRBV5-1 with TRBJ2-7; TRBD2 matches 7 bases. The junction had 16 bases not matched to a gene; V was cut back by 7 bases and J by 0 bases. The germline V gene has CDR1 SGHRS and CDR2 YFSETQ. There are 17 residues in the CDR3. As DNA, the CDR3 is TGCGCCAGCCCGGAGGGGAGGGTCCCCTCAATCTCCTACGAGCAGTACTTC. It translates to CASPEGRVPSISYEQYF.

V is TRBV28 and J is TRBJ2-3; 7 bases are a match to TRBD2. The CDR3 sequence is 15 residues long. Germline values: CDR1 MDHEN, CDR2 SYDVKM. V trimming: 3 bases; J trimming: 4 bases; junction bases outside the gene matches: 7. CDR3 residues: CASSFLAGAADTQYF. CDR3 nucleotides: TGTGCCAGCAGTTTCTTGGCGGGAGCCGCAGATACGCAGTATTTT. Combining the CDR3 with reference TRBV28 and TRBJ2-3 gives the whole variable domain DVKVTQSSRYLVKRTGEKVFLECVQDMDHENMFWYRQDPGLGLRLIYFSYDVKMKEKGDIPEGYSVSREKKERFSLILESASTNQTSMYLCASSFLAGAADTQYFGPGTRLTVL.

This chain connects TRBV6-1 to TRBJ2-5; D might be TRBD2 (5 bases). Gene TRBJ2-7 matches the end of the DNA better, so the J call may be wrong. CDR1 is MNHNS and CDR2 is SASEGT in the germline V gene. The CDR3 runs 14 residues. CDR3: CASSASGVFYEQYF. CDR3 nucleotides: TGTGCCAGCAGTGCTTCCGGGGTTTTCTACGAGCAGTACTTC.

This rearrangement joins TRBV20-1 to TRBJ1-1, with a tentative D call TRBD1 (5 bases). Germline CDR1 is DFQATT and CDR2 is SNEGSKA (reference sequence). The CDR3 extends over 11 amino acids. The CDR3 coding sequence is TGCAGCGAGGCGCGGGGGACTGAAGCTTTCTTT. It specifies CSEARGTEAFF.

The chain links TRBV4-2 to TRBJ2-5; TRBD2 aligns across 13 bases. The V and J ends lost 6 bases and 1 base, in that order; junction bases with no gene match: 5. Germline V gene data show CDR1 as LGHNA and CDR2 as YNFKEQ. The CDR3 sequence is 16 residues long. The CDR3 bases are TGTGCCAGCAGTGGACTAGCGGGAGCTCTCCAAGAGACCCAGTACTTC. Residues: CASSGLAGALQETQYF.

The chain links TRBV5-1 to TRBJ1-1, with TRBD1 matching 8 bases. The germline gives CDR1 SGHRS, CDR2 YFSETQ. The length of the CDR3 is 18 residues. V lost 0 bases, J lost 1 base, and 11 bases stayed unmatched. CDR3 bases: TGCGCCAGCAGCTTGGCCGGAGGGCCAGGGGGCGCGAACACTGAAGCTTTCTTT. As protein: CASSLAGGPGGANTEAFF.

V usage is TRBV7-3 and J usage is TRBJ1-1; D perhaps matches TRBD1 (5 bases). The CDR3 is 14 amino acids. Germline CDR1 is SGHTA and CDR2 is FQGTGA. Trimming stripped 5 bases from V and 3 bases from J, with 13 bases between. The CDR3 DNA sequence: TGTGCCAGCAGCGGGCAGGGTGGGGACACTGAAGCTTTCTTT. Translation gives CASSGQGGDTEAFF.